This entry features one T cell receptor beta chain sequence. The antigen remains unidentified. Some clones are missing from TCRdb's copy, which holds only in-frame ones; the method was immunoSEQ multiplex PCR. The sample lists some 33,000 clones, about 89% seen once, with approximately 0.19% in the top ten. The data derive from a study of monozygotic twins with cystic fibrosis. Whole-study findings and limits: Clonality was generally low (median roughly 0.01), higher in the most severe patients.

The CDR3 is 14 amino acids. CDR1 is SGDLS, CDR2 YYNGEE, per germline. The ends were cut back, 0 bases at V and 0 bases at J, with 7 bases in the middle. This sequence was found in a boy between 2 and 10 years old with cystic fibrosis. J is TRBJ2-7 and V is TRBV9; no definite D call. Sequencing input: blood. The CDR3 nucleotides read TGTGCCAGCAGCGTAGCTTCAGGCTCCTACGAGCAGTACTTC. Its translation: CASSVASGSYEQYF.